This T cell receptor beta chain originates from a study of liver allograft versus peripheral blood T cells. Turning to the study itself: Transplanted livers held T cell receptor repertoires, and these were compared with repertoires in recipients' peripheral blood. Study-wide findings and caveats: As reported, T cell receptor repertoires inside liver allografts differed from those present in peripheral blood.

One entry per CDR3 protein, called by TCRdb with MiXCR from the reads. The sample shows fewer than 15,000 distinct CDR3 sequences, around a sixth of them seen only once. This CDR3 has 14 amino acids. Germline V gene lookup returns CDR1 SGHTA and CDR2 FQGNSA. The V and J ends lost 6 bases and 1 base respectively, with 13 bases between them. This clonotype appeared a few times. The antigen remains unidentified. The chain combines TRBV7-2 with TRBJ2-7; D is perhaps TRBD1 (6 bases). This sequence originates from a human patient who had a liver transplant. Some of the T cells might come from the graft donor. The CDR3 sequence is CASRYRESSYEQYF. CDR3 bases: TGTGCCAGCAGGTACAGGGAAAGTTCCTACGAGCAGTACTTC.